The sequence of this T cell receptor beta chain was determined in a study of T cells in Graves' hyperthyroidism and ophthalmopathy. Study summary: It was at initial diagnosis, before any treatment, that peripheral blood was collected.

Authors of the study amplified TCR beta CDR3 regions from RNA transcripts. An initial round of RT-PCR targeting the TCR CDR3 relied on the HTBI primer set. TCRdb re-analysed the multiplex PCR reads in MiXCR, keeping a single row per CDR3 protein. The sample contains roughly 740,000 distinct CDR3 sequences, around 15% of which appear only once. Germline CDR1 and CDR2: DFQATT and SNEGSKA (reference sequence). V lost 7 bases and J 8 bases, leaving 17 bases between the germline ends. The CDR3 is 13 amino acids. V usage is TRBV20-1 and J usage is TRBJ1-4; D is unclear. The receptor comes from a man aged 18 to 35 with Graves' hyperthyroidism. Sequencing was performed on blood. CDR3 coding DNA: TGCAGTGTCATGACTGGCGGAGGGGAAAAACTGTTTTTT. Amino acids: CSVMTGGGEKLFF.